The entry below describes one TCR beta chain. Its antigen is still unknown. This sample was included in a study of cytomegalovirus exposure and HLA in healthy donors. Study results and caveats: Later, TCR association rates were found to vary by HLA locus, highest for DRB1 and lowest for HLA-C. As confirmed in vitro, three CMV-associated chains were specific for CMV antigens.

CDR1 MNHEY and CDR2 SVGAGI come from the germline V gene. Trimming stripped 6 bases from V and 4 bases from J, with 15 bases between. There are 14 residues in the CDR3. The PCR ran on 60 Vbeta and 13 Jbeta primers. Only in-frame clones appear in the TCRdb table, and some are missing; sequencing was by immunoSEQ multiplex PCR. The data show some 150,000 clones, roughly 80% seen once. Sequencing used PBMCs. This chain uses TRBV6-5 with TRBJ1-2; D is ambiguous. The TCR sequence derives from a woman in her 30s in good health and CMV-seropositive. CDR3 protein: CASRRAGGIYGYTF. DNA of the CDR3: TGTGCCAGCAGGAGGGCGGGAGGGATCTATGGCTACACCTTC.